This T cell receptor beta chain came from a study of shared clonotypes between healthy human individuals. The study, taken as a whole, reports: Relative to their counterparts shared across all four donors, non-shared clonotypes exhibited diminished generation probabilities.

Genomic DNA of each subset was evenly split across several immunoSEQ plates. Per sorted-subset replicate PCR, input was approximately 0.2 ug DNA, representing roughly 30,000 T cell genomes. Using immunoSEQ multiplex PCR, the repertoire was profiled, and TCRdb retains in-frame clones only, with some absent. The table lists 2 million to 2.5 million clones, just under 95% of them singletons, with approximately 0.39% in the top ten. The CDR3 runs to 17 residues. With 3 bases clipped from V and 3 bases from J, the junction kept 10 bases outside the gene matches. The germline CDR1 and CDR2 sequences are SGHVS and FQNEAQ. Note on this clone: The antigen remains unidentified.

The V and J genes are TRBV7-8 and TRBJ1-5; TRBD1 matches 8 bases. Sequencing was done on a sample of naive CD4+ T cells from PBMCs. Subset indicated: CD45RA+ positively selected. The TCR originated in a young man in good health. Some clones in this sample may be carry-over from other donors' samples. DNA for the CDR3: TGTGCCAGCAGCTTTAGGGGCAGGGGGCGCGTCAATCAGCCCCAGCATTTT. Amino acid sequence: CASSFRGRGRVNQPQHF.